Listed here is a single T cell receptor beta chain. Its antigen is unknown. The CDR3 length is 13 residues. Trimming removed 6 bases from V and 7 bases from J; junction bases left unmatched: 7. The germline CDR1 and CDR2 sequences are MNHEY and SVGAGI. These data are taken from a study of vaccination effects on CD4 cells after COVID-19. After expansion with viral peptide pools in the ViraFEST assay, antigen-specific CD4+ T cells were sequenced. Having been cultured for around ten days, the cells underwent CD4+ T cell isolation. All vaccine recipients tested negative for nucleocapsid antibodies and had never contracted SARS-CoV-2 infection. Using immunoSEQ multiplex PCR, the repertoire was profiled, and TCRdb retains in-frame clones only, with some absent. The sample consists of under 75,000 clones, under 90% of them appearing once.

The sequence was obtained from a human donor who received a COVID-19 vaccine. The chain is built from TRBV6-5 and TRBJ1-1, with 8 bases matching TRBD1. Source: CD4+ T cells from PBMCs cultured with SARS-CoV-2 spike peptides, taken before COVID-19 vaccination. Written as DNA, the CDR3 is TGTGCCAGCAGCGTGGACAGGGTATTTGAAGCTTTCTTT. It translates to CASSVDRVFEAFF.